This T cell receptor beta chain was observed in a study of T cell repertoires in cytomegalovirus infection. Study summary: Both a matching HLA type and CMV infection were indicated by public TCR beta signatures. Findings and caveats of the study: It was HLA-C-restricted CMV-specific TCR beta clonotypes that dominated the response ex vivo. People with CMV and the relevant HLA were identified by cumulative public TCR beta family frequency.

This clonotype appeared many times. Antigen specificity is unknown. J gave up 5 bases and V 5 bases, and 8 bases lay outside the gene matches. CDR3 length: 17 amino acids. TCRdb passed the reads through MiXCR, listing each CDR3 protein once. This sample has approximately 250,000 distinct CDR3 sequences, with 12% found just once. This clonotype originated in a human donor in good health (CMV status not recorded). Some clones in this sample may be carry-over from other donors' samples. The chain carries TRBV12-3 or TRBV12-4 and TRBJ2-2, with TRBD2 matching over 13 bases. The sample taken for sequencing was PBMCs. For the CDR3, the DNA is TGTGCCAGCAGTCAGACTAGCGGGGGGCCGGGAACCGGGGAGCTGTTTTTT. It codes for CASSQTSGGPGTGELFF.